This T cell receptor (beta chain) was found in a study of T-cell memory formation after mild COVID-19. The overall study: The study found TCR clusters largely donor specific. General study points: Second-wave clones that peaked on day 37 lacked confirmed SARS-CoV-2 specificity. Chiefly within CM and EM were the contracting CD4+ clones; CD8+ ones were within EMRA.

The table lists this clonotype with a few counts. Its target is not known. Per germline, CDR1 SGHTA and CDR2 FQGNSA. The CDR3 contains 15 residues. The V end was cut by 5 bases, the J end by 4 bases, with 18 bases between. TCRdb re-analysed the 5' RACE reads in MiXCR, keeping a single row per CDR3 protein. The data hold approximately 350,000 distinct CDR3 sequences, with 13% observed a single time. This chain uses TRBV7-2 with TRBJ2-7; a possible D gene is TRBD1 (7 bases). This TCR came from a man aged 18 to 35 who had mild COVID-19 (a few samples of this study predate the infection). Cell type and time point are not known. The specimen was PBMCs or a T cell subset sorted from them (not recorded which). CDR3 nucleotide sequence: TGTGCCAGCAGCAGCAGGACAGGAGGGAGTTACGAGCAGTACTTC. It encodes CASSSRTGGSYEQYF. Looking up the rest from reference TRBV7-2 and TRBJ2-7 gives the full variable domain: GAGVSQSPSNKVTEKGKDVELRCDPISGHTALYWYRQSLGQGLEFLIYFQGNSAPDKSGLPSDRFSAERTGGSVSTLTIQRTQQEDSAVYLCASSSRTGGSYEQYFGPGTRLTVT.